This T cell receptor beta chain was sequenced for a study of T cell responses to AZD1222 COVID-19 vaccine. Notes on the study in general: The number of AZD1222 recipients seropositive at baseline was only five or six. Variant regions that are unmutated are reportedly the target of nearly half of spike-specific TCRs. A rise in Spike-specific TCR breadth and depth followed two AZD1222 doses. The peak T cell response came first, and repertoires were sampled only after it.

As to this clone: As yet, its antigen is unknown.

The assay was immunoSEQ multiplex PCR, and TCRdb's table has in-frame clones only and misses some. The sample records over 85,000 clones, about nine tenths being singletons. This sample comprised peripheral blood, obtained 28 days after the second AZD1222 dose. This receptor was identified in an adult who received the AZD1222 COVID-19 vaccine.

The CDR3 DNA sequence: TGTGCCTGGAGTGTACGCAGAATCCACACCGGGGAGCTGTTTTTT. This translates into CAWSVRRIHTGELFF. The chain employs TRBV30 and TRBJ2-2; D is ambiguous. Deletions cut 0 bases from V and 3 bases from J, with 11 bases between. CDR1 is GTSNPN, CDR2 SVGIG, per germline (reference sequence). CDR3 length equals 15 residues. The whole variable domain, remainder taken from reference TRBV30 and TRBJ2-2, is SQTIHQWPATLVQPVGSPLSLECTVEGTSNPNLYWYRQAAGRGLQLLFYSVGIGQISSEVPQNLSASRPQDRQFILSSKKLLLSDSGFYLCAWSVRRIHTGELFFGEGSRLTVL.